Presented here are 9 T cell receptor beta chains from one specimen sequenced in a study of CDR3 diversity in severe acne. TCRdb called the PCR reads again in MiXCR, with one record for every CDR3 protein. The sample lists over 90,000 distinct CDR3 sequences, approximately 47% occurring once. Sequenced sample: blood. The receptors derive from a male donor with acne.

The chain employs TRBV11-2 and TRBJ1-2, with 10 bases that match TRBD1. CDR3 length: 15 residues. The germline gives CDR1 SGHAT, CDR2 FQNNGV. V was clipped by 3 bases and J by 5 bases; unmatched bases: 6. This CDR3 is CASSLDDRGQYGYTF. As DNA, the CDR3 is TGTGCCAGCAGCTTGGATGACAGGGGGCAGTATGGCTACACCTTC.

The chain couples TRBV7-9 to TRBJ2-7; D unclear. Trimming shortened V by 5 bases and J by 2 bases, and 10 bases separated the two germline ends. This CDR3 is built from 13 residues. Germline V gene sequence: CDR1 SEHNR, CDR2 FQNEAQ (reference sequence). The CDR3 region has the DNA TGTGCCAGCAGCCCGGACGTAACCTACGAGCAGTACTTC. It is translated as CASSPDVTYEQYF.

The sample holds a few counts of this clonotype. The chain has TRBV7-2 and TRBJ1-1, with D uncertain. Germline assignment: CDR1 SGHTA and CDR2 FQGNSA. V lost 1 base and J lost 5, with 11 bases in between. The CDR3 totals 14 residues. CDR3 protein: CASSLEFLLTEAFF. CDR3 nucleotide sequence: TGTGCCAGCAGCTTAGAGTTTCTATTGACTGAAGCTTTCTTT.

The rearrangement uses TRBV4-3 and TRBJ2-2; a possible D gene is TRBD2 (5 bases). The CDR3 contains 15 residues. Between the trimmed V and J ends, which lost 0 bases and 4 bases, there was a span of 9 bases. Germline CDR1 is LGHNA and CDR2 is YSLEER. The CDR3 loop reads CASSQERGSTGELFF. The CDR3 DNA sequence: TGCGCCAGCAGCCAAGAACGAGGGTCCACCGGGGAGCTGTTTTTT.

With respect to this clonotype: Compared with germline, one end of the junction differs, possibly owing to a read error. This CDR3 reads CASSGGQGAPQWSSLRF. DNA of the CDR3: TGTGCCAGCAGTGGGGGACAGGGGGCGCCACAGTGGTCATCCCTCCGCTTT. The chain combines TRBV6-1 with TRBJ1-6; 12 bases align to TRBD1. This CDR3 has 17 residues. Per the germline V gene, CDR1 is MNHNS and CDR2 is SASEGT.

The table lists this clonotype with a few counts. This rearrangement joins TRBV27 to TRBJ1-6; D may be TRBD1 (6 bases). The V gene lost 6 bases and the J gene lost 3 bases, with 18 bases spanning the gap. The CDR3 loop spans 17 amino acids. The germline V gene encodes CDR1 MNHEY and CDR2 SMNVEV (reference sequence). CDR3 nucleotides: TGTGCCAGCAGCGCAAGGGGGACACTCGACTATAATTCACCCCTCCACTTT. Protein product: CASSARGTLDYNSPLHF.

The gene calls are TRBV27 and TRBJ2-7; D is tentatively TRBD1 or TRBD2 (5 bases each). The ends were cut back, 10 bases at V and 3 bases at J, with 22 bases in the middle. The CDR3 runs to 15 residues. Germline V gene lookup returns CDR1 MNHEY and CDR2 SMNVEV (reference sequence). CDR3 protein: CATRSRGGMGYEQYF. CDR3 nucleotide sequence: TGTGCCACCAGAAGTCGTGGGGGAATGGGCTACGAGCAGTACTTC.

This clonotype was counted many times. The rearrangement uses TRBV28 and TRBJ2-2; 7 nucleotides agree with TRBD2. Germline loops: CDR1 MDHEN, CDR2 SYDVKM. Trimming took 5 bases from V and 2 from J; bases not matched to a gene: 8. This CDR3 is 16 amino acids long. This CDR3 is CASSHRREGNTGELFF. The CDR3 nucleotides read TGTGCCAGCAGTCACAGAAGGGAGGGCAACACCGGGGAGCTGTTTTTT.

With regard to this clonotype: The junction departs from the called germline gene at one end, perhaps through a read error. The genes are TRBV29-1 and TRBJ1-1; a possible D gene is TRBD1 (5 bases). Germline-derived CDR1 and CDR2 are SQVTM and ANQGSEA. The CDR3 is 12 residues long. The CDR3 protein is CSVASGNAEAFF. DNA for the CDR3: TGCAGCGTAGCCTCAGGGAACGCTGAAGCTTTCTTT.